In its sample, the clone carrying this T cell receptor beta chain was seen once. The antigen is not known. The data were taken from a study of T cell responses to AZD1222 COVID-19 vaccine. Study results and caveats: Mostly white British, mostly female donors; authors suggested clonal diversity may be underestimated. Only six or seven AZD1222 recipients were seropositive at baseline. Within unmutated variant regions lay the reported targets of nearly half of spike-specific TCRs.

The germline gives CDR1 SEHNR, CDR2 FQNEAQ (reference sequence). V gave up 8 bases and J gave up 3 bases, with 13 bases separating them. The CDR3 covers 13 residues. The method was immunoSEQ multiplex PCR; TCRdb's version includes in-frame clones alone and lacks a portion of them. The data contain about 200,000 clones, 85% to 95% of them singletons. The sample consisted of peripheral blood, taken 28 days after the second AZD1222 dose. This TCR derives from an adult who received the AZD1222 COVID-19 vaccine. The J gene is TRBJ1-1, the V gene TRBV7-9; D is ambiguous. Written as DNA, the CDR3 is TGTGCCAGCGTAGGAGCGTCCCACACTGAAGCTTTCTTT. It specifies CASVGASHTEAFF.